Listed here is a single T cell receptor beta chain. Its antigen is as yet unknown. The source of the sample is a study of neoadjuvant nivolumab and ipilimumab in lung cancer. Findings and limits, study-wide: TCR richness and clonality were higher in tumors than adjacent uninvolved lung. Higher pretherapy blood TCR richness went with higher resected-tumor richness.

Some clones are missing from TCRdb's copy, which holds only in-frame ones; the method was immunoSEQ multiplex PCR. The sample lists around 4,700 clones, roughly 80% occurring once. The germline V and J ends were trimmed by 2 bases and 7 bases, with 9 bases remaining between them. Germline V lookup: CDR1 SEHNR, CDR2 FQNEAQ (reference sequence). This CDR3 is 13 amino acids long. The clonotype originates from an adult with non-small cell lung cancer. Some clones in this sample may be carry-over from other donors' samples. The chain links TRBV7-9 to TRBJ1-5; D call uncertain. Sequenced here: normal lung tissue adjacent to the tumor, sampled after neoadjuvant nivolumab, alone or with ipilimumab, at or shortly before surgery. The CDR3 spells CASSLRKGQPQHF. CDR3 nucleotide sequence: TGTGCCAGCAGCTTAAGGAAAGGCCAGCCCCAGCATTTT.